Below, one TCR beta chain is given with its context. The antigen this receptor binds is unknown. Base qualities are not at hand, and no much larger clone is one base apart. Participants in the prospective study were aged about 18 to 89 years, lived in under 30 United States geographic areas, and enrolled through a virtual design. In the prospective study, cohorts were assigned on the basis of participant-reported clinical history obtained from a screening survey and a study questionnaire. Mobile phlebotomists in the prospective study collected whole blood, serum and a nasopharyngeal or oropharyngeal swab from every participant. Prospective study participants could optionally give additional blood draws and questionnaires over a roughly two-month period. Before DNA extraction, prospective study blood samples were shipped either frozen or at room temperature. The immunoSEQ Assay, a bias-controlled multiplex PCR, was used to amplify TCRbeta CDR3 regions from genomic DNA. From the authors' description of their analysis: Nucleated cell counts per sample were estimated from amplification of reference gene primers within the assay. Sequence reads were collapsed and filtered to measure the absolute abundance of every unique TCRbeta CDR3 rearrangement. For each sample, productive Simpson clonality was calculated by taking the square root of Simpson's diversity index across productive rearrangements. The clones in this table, taken by TCRdb from immuneACCESS, are in-frame only. Not every clone is retained; where verified, under half of the shortfall comes from an unresolved V gene, and the cause of the rest is unknown. The DNA was the basis for D and trimming; V, J and clone size are from that table. The sample yields roughly 250,000 clones; around 88% were counted once. The top ten clones comprise 1.2% of the sample.

The sample is drawn from a study of blood T cell repertoires in COVID-19 (TCRdb year 2020). Describing the broader study: Samples from collaborators originated in the United States, Italy and Spain and spanned both the acute and convalescent phases of COVID-19. The material from the prospective study consisted of cDNA or gDNA derived from T cells, B-cell-depleted T cells, or PBMCs. Samples came from the ongoing ImmuneRACE study (first 160 participants) plus 1,254 subjects from 6 global collaborators. A de-identified subject ID, COVID-19 status, age in years and sex were almost always included in the sample metadata. The repertoires were made available in a free public database intended to serve as a resource for research on the immune response to SARS-CoV-2. The dataset comprised deeply sampled blood TCRbeta repertoires from subjects exposed to, actively infected with, or recovered from COVID-19. Where HLA class I and class II types were available, the types were taken from metadata supplied by the sample provider, not from assay-based typing.

The cysteine opens and the phenylalanine closes a CDR3 of 13 amino acids. Only CDR3 DNA remains: 39 bases, in frame from the first base. CDR1 SGHNT and CDR2 YENEEA were looked up in the germline V gene. The germline V and J ends show losses of 4 bases and 4 bases respectively, and no gene match explains 2 bases of the junction. What the work shows at the level of the full study, not this receptor alone: Clinical and demographic metadata were provided uncurated, with the amount varying by source and participant.

This sequence originates from a woman in her thirties or forties with acute COVID-19. Here the chain combines TRBV11-3 and TRBJ1-1; the central 8 bases match TRBD1. Sequenced input: PBMCs or T cells enriched from blood (not recorded which). The DNA reads as follows: TGTGCCAGCAGCTATACAGGGGGCACTGAAGCTTTCTTT. Its protein reads: CASSYTGGTEAFF.